The sample holds one count of the clone carrying this T cell receptor beta chain. The target antigen is unknown. These data originate in a study of a mutant IDH1 vaccine in newly diagnosed glioma. On the study more broadly: Treatment recipients were 62.5% male and around 38% female, and their mean age was approximately 43 years. Before enrollment, the patients had been treated with radiotherapy alone, temozolomide alone, or both together. Most of them had received both. Findings of the study overall: Patients showed vaccine-induced immune responses at a rate of about 93%. Any relationship between pseudoprogression and changes in top peripheral T cell clonotypes seemed absent.

The ends were cut back, 2 bases at V and 4 bases at J, with 15 bases in the middle. Germline V gene sequence: CDR1 SGHNT, CDR2 YYREEE (reference sequence). There are 15 residues in the CDR3. Clones were read by immunoSEQ multiplex PCR, and TCRdb kept only the in-frame ones, dropping some. Of about 53,000 clones listed, 70% to 85% are singletons. Specified time point: week 5, during vaccination. Vaccine doses each comprised 300 ug of mutant IDH1 20-mer peptide, with topical imiquimod. V usage is TRBV5-4 and J usage is TRBJ1-1; possible D gene TRBD1, 5 bases. This clonotype originated in a woman aged 18-29 years with glioma. Some clones in this sample may be carry-over from other donors' samples. The sequencing here drew on PBMCs, taken from a glioma patient whose treatment included an IDH1 peptide vaccine. The CDR3, as DNA: TGTGCCAGCAGCTTCGGTGGGGGGGGAGGCACTGAAGCTTTCTTT. Its protein product is CASSFGGGGGTEAFF.